These 2 T cell receptor beta chains were all obtained from the same sample, sequenced in a study of blood T cells in healthy people across ages. Through a sample-barcoded 5' primer and a J-beta primer mix, a second PCR was run for about 6 to 11 cycles. TCRdb independently ran MiXCR on the 5' RACE reads; one entry per CDR3 protein. The table includes about 280,000 distinct CDR3 sequences, 27% detected once. Sequenced sample: blood. All receptors come from a woman aged 65 to 85 in good health.

Only a few counts were recorded for this clonotype. This rearrangement joins TRBV7-8 to TRBJ1-1; 9 nucleotides line up with TRBD1. There are 16 residues in the CDR3. V shed 5 bases and J 5 bases; nucleotides not matched to a gene: 12. CDR1 is SGHVS and CDR2 is FQNEAQ in the germline V gene. CDR3 nucleotides: TGTGCCAGCAGCGCGCCCAGCACAGGGGGCTCGACTGAAGCTTTCTTT. Its translation: CASSAPSTGGSTEAFF.

The gene calls are TRBV4-2 and TRBJ2-7, with D maybe TRBD2 (8 bases). This CDR3 has 19 amino acids. Germline CDR1 is LGHNA and CDR2 is YNFKEQ. Between the trimmed V and J ends, which lost 2 bases and 1 base, there was a span of 24 bases. CDR3 loop: CASSQRGGSARTGSYEQYF. CDR3 in DNA: TGTGCCAGCAGCCAACGGGGGGGCTCCGCGCGGACAGGTTCCTACGAGCAGTACTTC.